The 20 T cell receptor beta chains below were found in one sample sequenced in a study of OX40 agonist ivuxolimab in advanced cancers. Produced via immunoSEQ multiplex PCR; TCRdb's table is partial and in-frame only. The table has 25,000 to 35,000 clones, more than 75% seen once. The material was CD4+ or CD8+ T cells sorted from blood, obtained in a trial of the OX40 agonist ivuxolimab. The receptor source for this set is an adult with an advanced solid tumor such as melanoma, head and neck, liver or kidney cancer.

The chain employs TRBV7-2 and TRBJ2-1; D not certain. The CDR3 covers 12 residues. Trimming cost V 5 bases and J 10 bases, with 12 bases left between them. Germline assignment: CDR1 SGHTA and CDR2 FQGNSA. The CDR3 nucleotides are TGTGCCAGCAGCCGATTCACTGAGGAGCAGTTCTTC. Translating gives CASSRFTEEQFF.

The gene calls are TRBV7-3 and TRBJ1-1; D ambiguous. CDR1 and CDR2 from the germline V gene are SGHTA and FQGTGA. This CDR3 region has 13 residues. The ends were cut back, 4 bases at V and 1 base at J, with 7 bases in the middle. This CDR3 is CASSSARNTEAFF. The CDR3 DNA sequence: TGTGCCAGCAGCTCTGCGAGGAACACTGAAGCTTTCTTT.

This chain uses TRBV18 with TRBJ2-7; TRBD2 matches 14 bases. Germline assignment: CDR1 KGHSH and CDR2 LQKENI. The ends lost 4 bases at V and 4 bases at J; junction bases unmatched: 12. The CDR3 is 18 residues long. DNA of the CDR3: TGTGCCAGCTCACAGGGGACTAGCGGGGGTATTCTCGAGTACGAGCAGTACTTC. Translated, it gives CASSQGTSGGILEYEQYF.

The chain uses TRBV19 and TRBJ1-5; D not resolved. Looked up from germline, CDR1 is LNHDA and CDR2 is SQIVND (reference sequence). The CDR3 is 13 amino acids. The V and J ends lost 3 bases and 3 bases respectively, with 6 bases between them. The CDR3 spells CASSIVINQPQHF. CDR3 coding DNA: TGTGCCAGTAGTATCGTTATCAATCAGCCCCAGCATTTT.

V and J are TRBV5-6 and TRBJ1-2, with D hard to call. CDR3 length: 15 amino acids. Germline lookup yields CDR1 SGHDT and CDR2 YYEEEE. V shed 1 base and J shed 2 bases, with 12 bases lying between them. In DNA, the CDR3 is TGTGCCAGCAGCTTGTTCGAGGATATGAACTATGGCTACACCTTC. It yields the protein CASSLFEDMNYGYTF.

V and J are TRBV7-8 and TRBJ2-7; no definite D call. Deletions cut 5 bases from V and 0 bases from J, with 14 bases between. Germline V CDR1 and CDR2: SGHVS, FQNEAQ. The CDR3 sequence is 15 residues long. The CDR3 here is CASSAVWAGSYEQYF. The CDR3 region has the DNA TGTGCCAGCAGCGCAGTTTGGGCAGGCTCCTACGAGCAGTACTTC.

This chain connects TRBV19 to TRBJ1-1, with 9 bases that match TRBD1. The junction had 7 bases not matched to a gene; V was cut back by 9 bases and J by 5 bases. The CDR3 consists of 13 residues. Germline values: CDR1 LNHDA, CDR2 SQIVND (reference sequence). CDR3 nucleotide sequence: TGTGCCAGCAGAGGACAGGGGAAAACTGAAGCTTTCTTT. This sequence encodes CASRGQGKTEAFF. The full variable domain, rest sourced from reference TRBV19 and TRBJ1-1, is DGGITQSPKYLFRKEGQNVTLSCEQNLNHDAMYWYRQDPGQGLRLIYYSQIVNDFQKGDIAEGYSVSREKKESFPLTVTSAQKNPTAFYLCASRGQGKTEAFFGQGTRLTVV.

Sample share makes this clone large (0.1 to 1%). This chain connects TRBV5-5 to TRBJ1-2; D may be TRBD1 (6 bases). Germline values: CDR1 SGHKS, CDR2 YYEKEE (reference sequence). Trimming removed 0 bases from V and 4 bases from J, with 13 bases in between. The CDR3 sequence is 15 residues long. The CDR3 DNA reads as TGTGCCAGCAGCTTGGCCGACAGGCCCATCTATGGCTACACCTTC. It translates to CASSLADRPIYGYTF.

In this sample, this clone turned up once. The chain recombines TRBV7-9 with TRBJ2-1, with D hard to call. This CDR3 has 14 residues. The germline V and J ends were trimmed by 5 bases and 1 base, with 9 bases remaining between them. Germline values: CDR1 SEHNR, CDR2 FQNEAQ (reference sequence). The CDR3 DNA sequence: TGTGCCAGCAGCCATTCGTGGTCCTACAATGAGCAGTTCTTC. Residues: CASSHSWSYNEQFF.

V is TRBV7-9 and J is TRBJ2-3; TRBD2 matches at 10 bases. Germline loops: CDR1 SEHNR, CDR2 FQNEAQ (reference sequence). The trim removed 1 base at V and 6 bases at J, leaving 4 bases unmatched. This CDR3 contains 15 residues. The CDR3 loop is CASSLGTSGSDTQYF. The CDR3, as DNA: TGTGCCAGCAGCTTAGGGACTAGCGGATCGGATACGCAGTATTTT. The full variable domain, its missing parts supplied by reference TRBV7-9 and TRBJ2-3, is DTGVSQNPRHKITKRGQNVTFRCDPISEHNRLYWYRQTLGQGPEFLTYFQNEAQLEKSRLLSDRFSAERPKGSFSTLEIQRTEQGDSAMYLCASSLGTSGSDTQYFGPGTRLTVL.

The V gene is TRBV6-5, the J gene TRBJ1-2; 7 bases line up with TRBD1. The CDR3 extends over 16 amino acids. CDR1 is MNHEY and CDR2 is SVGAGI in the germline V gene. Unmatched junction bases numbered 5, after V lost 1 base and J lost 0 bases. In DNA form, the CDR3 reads TGTGCCAGCAGTTACTTAGGACAGGCCACTAACTATGGCTACACCTTC. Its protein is CASSYLGQATNYGYTF.

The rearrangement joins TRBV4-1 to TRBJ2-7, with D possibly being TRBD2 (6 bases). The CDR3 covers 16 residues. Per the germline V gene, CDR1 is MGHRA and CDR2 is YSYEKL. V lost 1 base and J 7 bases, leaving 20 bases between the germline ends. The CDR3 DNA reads TGCGCCAGCAGCCAAGCAGTGACTAGTCAGGACGTAGAGCAGTACTTC. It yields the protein CASSQAVTSQDVEQYF.

CDR3 DNA: TGTGCCAGCAGTGAAGGGGGGGCGTCCCGCTCTGGGGCCAACGTCCTGACTTTC. Translating gives CASSEGGASRSGANVLTF. The chain is built from TRBV6-1 and TRBJ2-6, with D possibly being TRBD1 or TRBD2 (6 bases each). Trimming removed 1 base from V and 0 bases from J, with 13 bases in between. CDR1 is MNHNS, CDR2 SASEGT, per germline. This CDR3 comprises 18 residues.

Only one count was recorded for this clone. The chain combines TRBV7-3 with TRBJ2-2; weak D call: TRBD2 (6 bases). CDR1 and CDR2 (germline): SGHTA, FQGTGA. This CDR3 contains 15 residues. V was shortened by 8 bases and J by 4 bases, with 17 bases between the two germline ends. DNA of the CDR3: TGTGCCAGCGGACTATCCAGGGAGGCCACCGGGGAGCTGTTTTTT. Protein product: CASGLSREATGELFF.

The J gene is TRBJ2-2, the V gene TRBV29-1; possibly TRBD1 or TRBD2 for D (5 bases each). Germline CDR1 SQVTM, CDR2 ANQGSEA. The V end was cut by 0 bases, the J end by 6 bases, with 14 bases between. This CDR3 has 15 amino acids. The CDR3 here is CSVEDGASPPGELFF. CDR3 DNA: TGCAGCGTTGAAGACGGGGCTAGCCCCCCCGGGGAGCTGTTTTTT.

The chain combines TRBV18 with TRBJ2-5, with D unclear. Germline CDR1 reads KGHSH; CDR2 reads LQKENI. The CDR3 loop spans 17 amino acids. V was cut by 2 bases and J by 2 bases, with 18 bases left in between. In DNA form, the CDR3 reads TGTGCCAGCTCACCAGTTGGGTCCTCGATTCGACAAGAGACCCAGTACTTC. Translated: CASSPVGSSIRQETQYF.

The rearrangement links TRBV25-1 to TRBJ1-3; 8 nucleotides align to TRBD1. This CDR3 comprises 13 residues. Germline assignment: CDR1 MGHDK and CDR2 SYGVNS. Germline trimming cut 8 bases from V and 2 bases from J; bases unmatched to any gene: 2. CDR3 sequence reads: CASSTGAGNTIYF. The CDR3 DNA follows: TGTGCCAGCTCGACAGGGGCTGGAAACACCATATATTTT.

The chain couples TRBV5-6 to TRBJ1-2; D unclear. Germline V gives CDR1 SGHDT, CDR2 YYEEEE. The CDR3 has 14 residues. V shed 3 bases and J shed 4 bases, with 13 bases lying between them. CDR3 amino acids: CASSSRAWSYGYTF. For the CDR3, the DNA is TGTGCCAGCAGCTCAAGGGCCTGGAGCTATGGCTACACCTTC.

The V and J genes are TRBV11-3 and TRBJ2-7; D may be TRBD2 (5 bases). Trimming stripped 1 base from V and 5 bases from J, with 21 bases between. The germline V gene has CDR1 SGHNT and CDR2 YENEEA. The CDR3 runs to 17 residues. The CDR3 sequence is CASSLASDPYGEDEQYF. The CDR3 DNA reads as TGTGCCAGCAGCTTAGCTTCGGACCCCTACGGGGAAGACGAGCAGTACTTC. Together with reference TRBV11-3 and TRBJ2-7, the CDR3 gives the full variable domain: EAGVVQSPRYKIIEKKQPVAFWCNPISGHNTLYWYLQNLGQGPELLIRYENEEAVDDSQLPKDRFSAERLKGVDSTLKIQPAELGDSAVYLCASSLASDPYGEDEQYFGPGTRLTVT.

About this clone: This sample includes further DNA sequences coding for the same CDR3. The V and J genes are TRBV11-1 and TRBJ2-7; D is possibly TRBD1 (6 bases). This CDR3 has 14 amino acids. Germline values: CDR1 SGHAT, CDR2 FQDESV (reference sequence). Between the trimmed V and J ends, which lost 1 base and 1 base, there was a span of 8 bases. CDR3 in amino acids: CASSLGTGSYEQYF. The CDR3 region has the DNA TGTGCCAGCAGCTTAGGTACAGGGTCCTACGAGCAGTACTTC.